The 32 T cell receptor beta chains presented below share a single source sample, sequenced in a study of beta chain features in type 1 diabetes. Study results and caveats: TCRB CDR3s from Type 1 diabetes patients were moderately but significantly shorter in all four CD4+ subsets.

The antigens of these receptors remain unknown. The authors reverse transcribed all of the isolated RNA, so sequencing captured expressed TCRB transcripts. Sequencing was performed with immunoSEQ multiplex PCR; in TCRdb, only in-frame clones are kept and a portion is missing. The top ten clones hold roughly 1% of a sample with 300,000 or so clones, 7% to 10% of them seen once. The sample comprised central memory CD4+ T cells from blood. The source is a young man with type 1 diabetes.

A few counts support this clone. V is TRBV7-2 and J is TRBJ1-5, with no clear D. The V gene's germline CDR1 is SGHTA and CDR2 FQGNSA. V lost 5 bases and J 0 bases, leaving 11 bases between the germline ends. The CDR3 runs 15 residues. This chain's CDR3 is CASSPNRDSNQPQHF. DNA of the CDR3: TGTGCCAGCAGCCCAAATCGGGATAGCAATCAGCCCCAGCATTTT.

This clone appeared a few times. The rearrangement links TRBV7-9 to TRBJ2-5, with 10 bases identical to TRBD1. There are 15 residues in the CDR3. The V segment lost 7 bases and the J segment 1 base; nucleotides outside the gene matches: 6. Germline CDR1 is SEHNR and CDR2 is FQNEAQ (reference sequence). CDR3 amino acids: CASKVTGGGQETQYF. CDR3 coding DNA: TGTGCCAGCAAGGTGACAGGGGGCGGCCAAGAGACCCAGTACTTC.

This clone was counted between two and nine times. The genes are TRBV27 and TRBJ2-3; D is possibly TRBD2 (6 bases). Germline-derived CDR1 and CDR2 are MNHEY and SMNVEV (reference sequence). V lost 11 bases, J lost 0 bases, and 12 bases lay in between. The CDR3 spans 13 residues. This CDR3 reads CACGTLSTDTQYF. CDR3 DNA sequence: TGTGCCTGCGGGACTCTTAGCACAGATACGCAGTATTTT.

On this clone itself: This CDR3 is also generated by other DNA sequences in the sample. The rearrangement joins TRBV5-1 to TRBJ2-7, with D hard to call. This CDR3 region has 15 residues. CDR1 SGHRS and CDR2 YFSETQ come from the germline V gene. The V end lost 0 bases, the J end lost 2 bases, and 12 bases lay between the germline ends. The CDR3 region is CASSLVAGTTYEQYF. In DNA, the CDR3 is TGCGCCAGCAGCTTGGTAGCAGGTACCACCTACGAGCAGTACTTC.

This clone occurred a few times. This chain links TRBV7-2 with TRBJ2-5; a possible D gene is TRBD1 (5 bases). V was cut by 3 bases and J by 0 bases, with 11 bases left in between. CDR3 size: 15 residues. CDR1 is SGHTA, CDR2 FQGNSA, per germline. CDR3 protein: CASSLKTGDQETQYF. The CDR3 DNA follows: TGTGCCAGCAGCTTGAAAACAGGAGACCAAGAGACCCAGTACTTC.

V is TRBV18 and J is TRBJ2-1; D not resolved. V was cut by 2 bases and J by 4 bases, with 6 bases left in between. CDR1 and CDR2 from the germline V gene are KGHSH and LQKENI. The CDR3 extends over 13 amino acids. The CDR3 loop is CASSPSSYNEQFF. The DNA for the CDR3 is TGTGCCAGCTCACCATCCAGTTACAATGAGCAGTTCTTC. Complete variable domain (other parts from reference TRBV18 and TRBJ2-1): NAGVMQNPRHLVRRRGQEARLRCSPMKGHSHVYWYRQLPEEGLKFMVYLQKENIIDESGMPKERFSAEFPKEGPSILRIQQVVRGDSAAYFCASSPSSYNEQFFGPGTRLTVL.

The chain combines TRBV19 with TRBJ1-1; D is uncertain. V lost 6 bases, J lost 7 bases, and 15 bases lay in between. Germline V gene lookup returns CDR1 LNHDA and CDR2 SQIVND (reference sequence). The CDR3 runs to 13 residues. CDR3 protein: CASSLNRRIEAFF. CDR3 in DNA: TGTGCCAGTAGCCTGAACAGACGGATTGAAGCTTTCTTT.

This chain joins TRBV5-1 and TRBJ2-7; D possibly corresponds to TRBD1 (6 bases). The CDR3 runs to 15 residues. Trimming removed 1 base from V and 5 bases from J, with 16 bases in between. Germline values: CDR1 SGHRS, CDR2 YFSETQ. CDR3 residues: CASSLSFSGVHEQYF. The DNA of the CDR3 is TGCGCCAGCAGCTTGTCCTTCTCAGGGGTTCACGAGCAGTACTTC.

V is TRBV29-1 and J is TRBJ2-1, with D hard to call. V shed 6 bases and J shed 0 bases, with 6 bases lying between them. This CDR3 region has 12 residues. CDR1 SQVTM and CDR2 ANQGSEA come from the germline V gene. Here the CDR3 DNA reads TGCAGCGTAGGTAGCTCCTACAATGAGCAGTTCTTC. Residues: CSVGSSYNEQFF.

Ten or more counts support this clone. The chain joins TRBV2 to TRBJ2-6; 8 nucleotides agree with TRBD1. The J segment lost 2 bases and the V segment lost 8 bases, leaving 14 bases of the junction unmatched. Germline V gene data show CDR1 as SNHLY and CDR2 as FYNNEI. The CDR3 consists of 18 residues. DNA for the CDR3: TGTGCCAGCCTCCCTGGACAGGGCTCTCGGGCTGGGGCCAACGTCCTGACTTTC. Translating gives CASLPGQGSRAGANVLTF.

This chain uses TRBV6-5 with TRBJ1-4, with TRBD1 matching 9 bases. The CDR3 covers 15 residues. The germline gives CDR1 MNHEY, CDR2 SVGAGI. The trim removed 6 bases at V and 3 bases at J, leaving 5 bases unmatched. The CDR3 bases are TGTGCCAGCAGGGACAGGGGAAGCTCTAATGAAAAACTGTTTTTT. Protein: CASRDRGSSNEKLFF.

The V and J genes are TRBV7-2 and TRBJ1-2, with a weak D call TRBD1 (6 bases). Germline V lookup: CDR1 SGHTA, CDR2 FQGNSA. V was trimmed by 1 base and J by 0 bases, leaving 9 bases between them. The CDR3 is 15 residues long. The CDR3 nucleotides read TGTGCCAGCAGCTTAGACTGGGGGCCTAACTATGGCTACACCTTC. Protein product: CASSLDWGPNYGYTF.

This rearrangement joins TRBV7-9 to TRBJ2-3, with a possible D match to TRBD2 (5 bases). CDR1 and CDR2 from the germline V gene are SEHNR and FQNEAQ (reference sequence). Trimming pared 4 bases from V and 6 bases from J, leaving 11 bases between. CDR3 length: 13 residues. The DNA for the CDR3 is TGTGCCAGCAGCTCGAGCGGTGGGGATACGCAGTATTTT. Amino acids: CASSSSGGDTQYF.

The rearrangement joins TRBV2 to TRBJ1-2; possible D gene TRBD1, 5 bases. The germline CDR1 and CDR2 sequences are SNHLY and FYNNEI. The CDR3 has 15 amino acids. Trimming took 10 bases from V and 0 from J, leaving 18 bases between them. The CDR3 region is CATTEGTYSNYGYTF. As DNA, the CDR3 is TGTGCCACCACAGAAGGGACGTACTCTAACTATGGCTACACCTTC.

V gene TRBV4-1 combines with J gene TRBJ2-5; perhaps TRBD1 as D (5 bases). V lost 6 bases and J 2 bases, leaving 19 bases between the germline ends. CDR1 and CDR2 (germline): MGHRA, YSYEKL. The CDR3 consists of 16 residues. The chain's CDR3 is CASSSGPLALQETQYF. CDR3 nucleotides: TGCGCCAGCAGTTCAGGGCCTTTGGCCCTTCAAGAGACCCAGTACTTC.

The sample holds a few counts of this clone. The rearrangement links TRBV7-2 to TRBJ1-1; weak D call: TRBD1 (5 bases). In germline, CDR1 is SGHTA, CDR2 FQGNSA. The CDR3 runs to 13 residues. The ends were cut back, 3 bases at V and 11 bases at J, with 16 bases in the middle. The CDR3 DNA follows: TGTGCCAGCAGCTTGGACACCGGAACCGGGGCTTTCTTT. This encodes CASSLDTGTGAFF.

This clone was found a few times. V and J are TRBV7-2 and TRBJ2-1; a possible D gene is TRBD1 (7 bases). V was shortened by 6 bases and J by 1 base, with 10 bases between the two germline ends. Germline V gives CDR1 SGHTA, CDR2 FQGNSA. The CDR3 totals 14 residues. CDR3 coding DNA: TGTGCCAGCAGGGAGGGACAGTCCTACAATGAGCAGTTCTTC. Its protein product is CASREGQSYNEQFF.

This clone turned up a few times. Written as DNA, the CDR3 is TGCAGCGTGGGACTAGGAGGCCCCTACAATGAGCAGTTCTTC. Translated: CSVGLGGPYNEQFF. The gene calls are TRBV29-1 and TRBJ2-1, with TRBD2 identical over 8 bases. V gave up 6 bases and J gave up 2 bases; unmatched junction bases: 6. Germline CDR1 is SQVTM and CDR2 is ANQGSEA. CDR3 length: 14 residues.

Only a few counts were recorded for this clone. V usage is TRBV7-9 and J usage is TRBJ2-3; 10 bases align to TRBD1. V lost 3 bases, J lost 2 bases, and 2 bases stayed unmatched. CDR1 and CDR2 from the germline V gene are SEHNR and FQNEAQ (reference sequence). There are 15 residues in the CDR3. CDR3 coding DNA: TGTGCCAGCAGCTTGGGACAGGGGAACACAGATACGCAGTATTTT. Protein: CASSLGQGNTDTQYF.

This clone showed up just a few times. J is TRBJ1-2 and V is TRBV6-5; TRBD1 aligns across 8 bases. V was clipped by 5 bases and J by 4 bases; unmatched bases: 9. The V gene's germline CDR1 is MNHEY and CDR2 SVGAGI. This CDR3 is built from 15 residues. The CDR3 sequence: CASSRGTGPRYGYTF. The CDR3 coding sequence is TGTGCCAGCAGTCGAGGGACAGGCCCTCGCTATGGCTACACCTTC.

The V call is TRBV27, the J call TRBJ2-6; unclear D gene. Trimming removed 9 bases from V and 1 base from J, with 16 bases in between. The CDR3 runs 16 residues. Germline CDR1 reads MNHEY; CDR2 reads SMNVEV (reference sequence). In nucleotides, the CDR3 is TGTGCCAGTAGAGCGACATACGAGTCTGGGGCCAACGTCCTGACTTTC. This sequence encodes CASRATYESGANVLTF.

This clone has a count of ten or more. This chain connects TRBV28 to TRBJ2-2; TRBD2 is a possible D gene (6 bases). V was shortened by 6 bases and J by 4 bases, with 15 bases between the two germline ends. This CDR3 spans 15 amino acids. Per germline, CDR1 MDHEN and CDR2 SYDVKM. Written as DNA, the CDR3 is TGTGCCAGCAGCCCATTAGGGCGGGGCACCGGGGAGCTGTTTTTT. Translated, it gives CASSPLGRGTGELFF.

This rearrangement joins TRBV25-1 to TRBJ2-2, with D perhaps TRBD1 or TRBD2 (5 bases each). V was cut by 4 bases and J by 0 bases, with 15 bases left in between. The length of the CDR3 is 17 residues. Germline values: CDR1 MGHDK, CDR2 SYGVNS. The CDR3, as DNA: TGTGCCAGCAGTGCCTCCGGGACGGCCTCGAACACCGGGGAGCTGTTTTTT. Translating gives CASSASGTASNTGELFF.

This clone showed up just a few times. The chain recombines TRBV7-2 with TRBJ1-2; 7 bases are shared with TRBD1. The CDR3 consists of 14 residues. Unmatched junction bases numbered 5, after V lost 6 bases and J lost 1 base. Germline V gives CDR1 SGHTA, CDR2 FQGNSA. The CDR3 nucleotides are TGTGCCAGCAGAAAGGGACAGTATAACTATGGCTACACCTTC. Translation gives CASRKGQYNYGYTF.

This clone came up many times. CDR3 amino acids: CASSLHAGIGMGNSPLHF. In DNA, the CDR3 is TGTGCCAGCAGTTTACACGCAGGGATTGGAATGGGTAATTCACCCCTCCACTTT. V gene TRBV28 combines with J gene TRBJ1-6; D is possibly TRBD1 (5 bases). The CDR3 has 18 amino acids. CDR1 and CDR2 from the germline V gene are MDHEN and SYDVKM. With 2 bases removed from V and 6 bases from J, the gap between germline ends came to 20 bases.

The genes are TRBV15 and TRBJ1-4; 8 bases line up with TRBD1. With V trimmed by 9 bases and J by 3 bases, 3 bases remained unmatched. The CDR3 loop spans 13 amino acids. Germline CDR1 is LNHNV and CDR2 is YYDKDF (reference sequence). CDR3 DNA: TGTGCCACAGCGACAGGGGCTAATGAAAAACTGTTTTTT. Amino acids: CATATGANEKLFF.

The chain has TRBV15 and TRBJ2-5; TRBD2 matches 8 bases. Germline V gene sequence: CDR1 LNHNV, CDR2 YYDKDF (reference sequence). The CDR3 has 13 residues. Trimming at V came to 6 bases and at J to 1 base, leaving 1 base not matched to a gene. The CDR3 protein is CATSGTSQETQYF. In nucleotides, the CDR3 is TGTGCCACCAGTGGGACTAGCCAAGAGACCCAGTACTTC. Looking up the rest from reference TRBV15 and TRBJ2-5 gives the full variable domain: DAMVIQNPRYQVTQFGKPVTLSCSQTLNHNVMYWYQQKSSQAPKLLFHYYDKDFNNEADTPDNFQSRRPNTSFCFLDIRSPGLGDTAMYLCATSGTSQETQYFGPGTRLLVL.

This clone was detected only a few times. The chain couples TRBV11-3 to TRBJ2-3; 8 bases align to TRBD1. Looked up from germline, CDR1 is SGHNT and CDR2 is YENEEA. Trimming removed 1 base from V and 4 bases from J; junction bases left unmatched: 7. CDR3 size: 16 residues. For the CDR3, the DNA is TGTGCCAGCAGCTTAGGGGTCAGGGGGCTCTCAGATACGCAGTATTTT. Residues: CASSLGVRGLSDTQYF.

This clone was seen a few times. The chain uses TRBV30 and TRBJ1-4; 7 nucleotides align to TRBD1. The CDR3 is made up of 13 amino acids. Germline-derived CDR1 and CDR2 are GTSNPN and SVGIG (reference sequence). Germline trimming cut 1 base from V and 8 bases from J; bases unmatched to any gene: 4. CDR3 DNA: TGTGCCTGGAGTGATGTAGGGGGCGAAAAACTGTTTTTT. Translating it yields CAWSDVGGEKLFF. The whole variable domain, filled in from reference TRBV30 and TRBJ1-4, reads SQTIHQWPATLVQPVGSPLSLECTVEGTSNPNLYWYRQAAGRGLQLLFYSVGIGQISSEVPQNLSASRPQDRQFILSSKKLLLSDSGFYLCAWSDVGGEKLFFGSGTQLSVL.

The V gene is TRBV5-6, the J gene TRBJ2-7; no definite D call. CDR3 size: 12 residues. Trimming pared 3 bases from V and 3 bases from J, leaving 7 bases between. CDR1 is SGHDT, CDR2 YYEEEE, per germline. The CDR3 here is CASSYRIYEQYF. CDR3 sequence (DNA): TGTGCCAGCAGCTACCGGATCTACGAGCAGTACTTC.

The chain couples TRBV9 to TRBJ2-5; perhaps D is TRBD1 or TRBD2 (5 bases each). The tail of the sequence fits TRBJ2-7 better, so the J call may be wrong. The germline V gene encodes CDR1 SGDLS and CDR2 YYNGEE. This CDR3 is built from 13 residues. The CDR3 here is CASSRDASYEQYF. The CDR3 DNA follows: TGTGCCAGCAGCCGGGACGCCTCCTACGAGCAGTACTTC.

This clone was observed many times. V usage is TRBV19 and J usage is TRBJ1-4; no reliable D call. Trimming pared 6 bases from V and 3 bases from J, leaving 8 bases between. The CDR3 is made up of 13 amino acids. The germline V gene encodes CDR1 LNHDA and CDR2 SQIVND (reference sequence). The CDR3 DNA sequence: TGTGCCAGTAGATGGGGAGCTAATGAAAAACTGTTTTTT. It yields the protein CASRWGANEKLFF.